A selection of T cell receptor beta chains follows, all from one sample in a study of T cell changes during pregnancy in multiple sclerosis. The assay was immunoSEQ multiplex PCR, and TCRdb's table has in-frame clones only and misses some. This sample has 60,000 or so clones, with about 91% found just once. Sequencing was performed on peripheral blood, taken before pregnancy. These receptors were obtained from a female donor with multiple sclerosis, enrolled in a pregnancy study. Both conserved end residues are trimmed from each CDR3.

CDR3 protein: ASSYPTPGGEQY
V gene: TRBV6-6
J gene: TRBJ2-7

CDR3 protein: ASSSNPGYTTYNEQF
V gene: TRBV9
J gene: TRBJ2-1

CDR3 protein: ASSSARTVQETQY
V gene: TRBV7-9
J gene: TRBJ2-5

CDR3 protein: AISDRDGYT
V gene: TRBV10-3
J gene: TRBJ1-2

CDR3 protein: ASSYSRRGGVYGYT
V gene: TRBV6-5
J gene: TRBJ1-2

CDR3 protein: AWSVRQAHQPQH
V gene: TRBV30
J gene: TRBJ1-5

CDR3 protein: ASSALVGSTEAF
V gene: TRBV4-3
J gene: TRBJ1-1

CDR3 protein: ASSELQGSSYNSPLH
V gene: TRBV6-1
J gene: TRBJ1-6

CDR3 protein: AWSLLGRAITDTQY
V gene: TRBV30
J gene: TRBJ2-3

CDR3 protein: ASSLLGGNSPLH
V gene: TRBV7-3
J gene: TRBJ1-6

CDR3 protein: ASSYSRGRNYGYT
V gene: TRBV6-5
J gene: TRBJ1-2

CDR3 protein: ASSLVGHSEKLF
V gene: TRBV7-9
J gene: TRBJ1-4

CDR3 protein: ASSQVRSGANVLT
V gene: TRBV4-3
J gene: TRBJ2-6

CDR3 protein: ASSPGLLYEQY
V gene: TRBV9
J gene: TRBJ2-7

CDR3 protein: ASSPGLQETQY
V gene: TRBV5-1
J gene: TRBJ2-5

CDR3 protein: ASSYSGGKTGELF
V gene: TRBV6-5
J gene: TRBJ2-2

CDR3 protein: ASSLGRPYEQY
V gene: TRBV6-1
J gene: TRBJ2-7

CDR3 protein: ASSQGRASGETQY
V gene: TRBV4-2
J gene: TRBJ2-5

CDR3 protein: ASGHSLVGQDTQY
V gene: TRBV12-5
J gene: TRBJ2-3

CDR3 protein: ASSLAAGSGELF
V gene: TRBV5-6
J gene: TRBJ2-2

CDR3 protein: ASSEMAGATDTQY
V gene: TRBV25-1
J gene: TRBJ2-3

CDR3 protein: ASSELAGDKETQY
V gene: TRBV6-4
J gene: TRBJ2-5

CDR3 protein: ASSIARGLEQY
V gene: TRBV19
J gene: TRBJ2-7

CDR3 protein: ASTQGAGGLYNEQF
V gene: TRBV4-1
J gene: TRBJ2-1

CDR3 protein: ASSRERAGGSDTQY
V gene: TRBV4-2
J gene: TRBJ2-3

CDR3 protein: ASTPGHRQETQY
V gene: TRBV7-8
J gene: TRBJ2-5

CDR3 protein: ASSPRGGGDTEAF
V gene: TRBV9
J gene: TRBJ1-1

CDR3 protein: ASSPEPAQGQPQH
V gene: TRBV4-2
J gene: TRBJ1-5

CDR3 protein: ASSGEGIRGEKLF
V gene: TRBV2
J gene: TRBJ1-4

CDR3 protein: ASSIWGSGNYGYT
V gene: TRBV19
J gene: TRBJ1-2

CDR3 protein: ASSSRGAGQPQH
V gene: TRBV19
J gene: TRBJ1-5

CDR3 protein: ASISLFEWTEAF
V gene: TRBV6-5
J gene: TRBJ1-1

CDR3 protein: ASSRDRLEGYT
V gene: TRBV19
J gene: TRBJ1-2

CDR3 protein: ASSLGASVGQETQY
V gene: TRBV7-2
J gene: TRBJ2-5

CDR3 protein: ASTGGGTGDEKLF
V gene: TRBV7-2
J gene: TRBJ1-4

CDR3 protein: ASSVEGQGIYEQY
V gene: TRBV9
J gene: TRBJ2-7

CDR3 protein: ASSPQRGAQDTQY
V gene: TRBV7-2
J gene: TRBJ2-3

CDR3 protein: ASSLTRRADTQY
V gene: TRBV7-3
J gene: TRBJ2-3

CDR3 protein: ASSVEGGSGNTIY
V gene: TRBV9
J gene: TRBJ1-3

CDR3 protein: ASSRARDYEQY
V gene: TRBV7-3
J gene: TRBJ2-7

CDR3 protein: ASSVGGTVSYEQY
V gene: TRBV9
J gene: TRBJ2-7

CDR3 protein: ASSFQGDAVGYEQY
V gene: TRBV7-9
J gene: TRBJ2-7

CDR3 protein: AIPRTAGELF
V gene: TRBV7-9
J gene: TRBJ2-2